One and the same sample provided the 25 T cell receptor beta chains below, sequenced in a study of PD-1 blockade in classical Hodgkin lymphoma. Sequenced by immunoSEQ multiplex PCR; TCRdb stores in-frame clones only, minus some. Among over 50,000 clones listed, around 75% were seen once. Relapses following autologous stem cell transplantation were seen in all patients, with brentuximab vedotin exposure varying. Specimen: peripheral blood mononuclear cells (PBMCs), collected before the second cycle of nivolumab. These receptors all stem from a human donor with classical Hodgkin lymphoma.

This clone appeared once. The chain couples TRBV6-5 to TRBJ1-3; 8 nucleotides match TRBD1. The CDR3 is made up of 13 amino acids. V gave up 10 bases and J gave up 5 bases; unmatched junction bases: 7. CDR1 is MNHEY, CDR2 SVGAGI, per germline. CDR3 sequence reads: CATVGTGRNTIYF. CDR3 bases: TGTGCCACCGTCGGGACAGGAAGAAACACCATATATTTT.

This sequence joins TRBV29-1 and TRBJ1-4; maybe TRBD1 (6 bases). The germline gives CDR1 SQVTM, CDR2 ANQGSEA. The V and J ends lost 4 bases and 4 bases respectively, with 19 bases between them. CDR3 length equals 16 residues. The CDR3 here is CSVGFRGRVGNEKLFF. The CDR3 bases are TGCAGCGTTGGTTTCAGGGGAAGGGTGGGTAATGAAAAACTGTTTTTT.

This rearrangement joins TRBV5-4 to TRBJ2-2, with D perhaps matching TRBD1 (6 bases). Trimming removed 4 bases from V and 8 bases from J, with 21 bases in between. CDR3 length: 16 amino acids. Germline V lookup: CDR1 SGHNT, CDR2 YYREEE (reference sequence). The CDR3 bases are TGTGCCAGCAGCACCCGGACAGCAGCGTCCACAGGGGAGCTGTTTTTT. It encodes CASSTRTAASTGELFF.

The chain has TRBV5-6 and TRBJ2-7; the D call may be TRBD1 or TRBD2 (6 bases each). The CDR3 length is 14 residues. The germline V gene has CDR1 SGHDT and CDR2 YYEEEE. V was clipped by 1 base and J by 2 bases, with 10 bases between them. CDR3: CASSLPGGPYEQYF. The CDR3 nucleotides are TGTGCCAGCAGCTTGCCCGGGGGCCCCTACGAGCAGTACTTC.

The chain employs TRBV5-1 and TRBJ2-5, with 12 bases that match TRBD1. The CDR3 runs to 16 residues. Germline trimming cut 0 bases from V and 4 bases from J; bases unmatched to any gene: 4. CDR1 and CDR2 from the germline V gene are SGHRS and YFSETQ. The DNA of the CDR3 is TGCGCCAGCAGCTTGGGGAGGGACAGGGGGCGAGAGACCCAGTACTTC. It encodes CASSLGRDRGRETQYF.

The gene calls are TRBV6-6 and TRBJ2-4; possibly TRBD1 for D (5 bases). This CDR3 is 13 amino acids long. Trimming left V 7 bases short and J 8 bases short, with 15 bases between. Germline V gene lookup returns CDR1 MNHNY and CDR2 SVGAGI (reference sequence). The CDR3 loop is CASTFRAVDIQYF. CDR3 in DNA: TGTGCCAGCACCTTCAGGGCGGTAGACATTCAGTACTTC.

This clone is labeled medium-sized. V usage is TRBV7-2 and J usage is TRBJ2-5, with 8 positions matching TRBD2. The germline V gene encodes CDR1 SGHTA and CDR2 FQGNSA. The CDR3 totals 17 residues. With V trimmed by 1 base and J by 4 bases, 11 bases remained unmatched. CDR3 in amino acids: CASSLGLSPGGGETQYF. CDR3 sequence (DNA): TGTGCCAGCAGCTTAGGTTTGTCCCCGGGAGGGGGAGAGACCCAGTACTTC.

V gene TRBV10-1 combines with J gene TRBJ2-3; 11 bases align to TRBD1. V shed 0 bases, J shed 4 bases, and the junction held 0 bases outside the gene matches. The germline CDR1 and CDR2 sequences are WNHNN and SYGVQD (reference sequence). CDR3 length equals 15 residues. This CDR3 reads CASSESGQGADTQYF. The CDR3 DNA sequence: TGCGCCAGCAGTGAGTCGGGACAGGGGGCAGATACGCAGTATTTT.

This clone has a single count. This chain links TRBV27 with TRBJ2-7; 7 bases are shared with TRBD2. The V gene's germline CDR1 is MNHEY and CDR2 SMNVEV (reference sequence). The CDR3 has 15 amino acids. The trim removed 5 bases at V and 5 bases at J, leaving 12 bases unmatched. The DNA for the CDR3 is TGTGCCAGCAGTCTCTCCCTTTTTGCGGGGGACGAGCAGTACTTC. Translation: CASSLSLFAGDEQYF.

The chain carries TRBV11-2 and TRBJ1-4; D uncertain. The ends were cut back, 1 base at V and 12 bases at J, with 15 bases in the middle. Germline loops: CDR1 SGHAT, CDR2 FQNNGV. CDR3 length: 14 residues. In DNA form, the CDR3 reads TGTGCCAGCAGCTTAGTTGGGATCCAGACGGAACTGTTTTTT. Its protein product is CASSLVGIQTELFF. Based on the CDR3 plus reference TRBV11-2 and TRBJ1-4, the full variable domain is EAGVAQSPRYKIIEKRQSVAFWCNPISGHATLYWYQQILGQGPKLLIQFQNNGVVDDSQLPKDRFSAERLKGVDSTLKIQPAKLEDSAVYLCASSLVGIQTELFFGSGTQLSVL.

This clone occurred once. The CDR3 sequence is CASEAGVNTEAFF. In DNA, the CDR3 is TGTGCCAGCGAAGCGGGGGTGAACACTGAAGCTTTCTTT. The chain carries TRBV6-1 and TRBJ1-1; a possible D gene is TRBD1 (5 bases). CDR1 is MNHNS and CDR2 is SASEGT in the germline V gene. Trimming removed 8 bases from V and 0 bases from J, with 10 bases in between. The CDR3 sequence is 13 residues long.

This clone appeared once. It may be a read error: a sequence one base away is much more abundant. This chain joins TRBV4-2 and TRBJ1-1, with no clear D. The germline V gene has CDR1 LGHNA and CDR2 YNFKEQ. The V and J ends lost 0 bases and 3 bases respectively, with 14 bases between them. This CDR3 comprises 16 residues. The CDR3 loop reads CASSQDFGFGYTEAFF. CDR3 sequence (DNA): TGTGCCAGCAGCCAAGATTTTGGTTTCGGGTACACTGAAGCTTTCTTT.

V is TRBV25-1 and J is TRBJ2-2; 14 bases map to TRBD2. Trimming removed 8 bases from V and 4 bases from J; junction bases left unmatched: 3. The CDR3 length is 15 residues. Germline loops: CDR1 MGHDK, CDR2 SYGVNS. CDR3 sequence (DNA): TGTGCCAGCCGGACTAGCGGGAGGATCACCGGGGAGCTGTTTTTT. Its protein is CASRTSGRITGELFF.

This clone has just a few counts. This chain uses TRBV5-1 with TRBJ1-2; 9 bases match TRBD1. The CDR3 contains 14 residues. Trimming removed 4 bases from V and 7 bases from J; junction bases left unmatched: 8. From germline, CDR1 is SGHRS and CDR2 YFSETQ. CDR3 sequence: CASSVTDRGIGYTF. CDR3 DNA: TGCGCCAGCAGCGTGACCGACAGGGGGATTGGCTACACCTTC.

The chain carries TRBV5-4 and TRBJ2-7; D could derive from TRBD1 or TRBD2 (6 bases each). Trimming took off 6 bases at V and 5 bases at J, with 15 bases between the two ends. CDR3 length: 13 residues. Germline CDR1 SGHNT, CDR2 YYREEE (reference sequence). The CDR3 is CASNWRGVDEQYF. Here the CDR3 DNA reads TGTGCCAGCAACTGGAGGGGGGTAGACGAGCAGTACTTC.

V is TRBV6-5 and J is TRBJ2-7; 9 bases map to TRBD1. Germline lookup yields CDR1 MNHEY and CDR2 SVGAGI. The CDR3 runs to 14 residues. The V gene end was trimmed by 4 bases and the J gene end by 4 bases; junction bases not matched to a gene: 5. CDR3 residues: CASSSGQGLYEQYF. The CDR3, as DNA: TGTGCCAGCAGTTCAGGACAGGGGCTTTACGAGCAGTACTTC.

The genes are TRBV30 and TRBJ1-6; D remains unclear. The V gene's germline CDR1 is GTSNPN and CDR2 SVGIG (reference sequence). The length of the CDR3 is 13 residues. The CDR3, as DNA: TGTGTGACGGCTAGCTCCTATAATTCACCCCTCCACTTT. Translation: CVTASSYNSPLHF.

In nucleotides, the CDR3 is TGCGCCAGCCATGTCCAGCCCTCCTACGAGCAGTACTTC. Amino acids: CASHVQPSYEQYF. This chain joins TRBV5-1 and TRBJ2-7, with D hard to call. The CDR3 runs 13 residues. Germline CDR1 SGHRS, CDR2 YFSETQ. V gave up 7 bases and J gave up 0 bases, with 11 bases separating them.

The CDR3 spells CASSFGQGASGANVLTF. CDR3 bases: TGCGCCAGCAGCTTTGGGCAGGGAGCTTCCGGGGCCAACGTCCTGACTTTC. V and J are TRBV5-1 and TRBJ2-6; D possibly uses TRBD1 or TRBD2 (5 bases each). Germline V gene data show CDR1 as SGHRS and CDR2 as YFSETQ. V lost 2 bases and J lost 4, with 16 bases in between. The CDR3 sequence is 17 residues long. Full variable domain (outside the CDR3, taken from reference TRBV5-1 and TRBJ2-6): KAGVTQTPRYLIKTRGQQVTLSCSPISGHRSVSWYQQTPGQGLQFLFEYFSETQRNKGNFPGRFSGRQFSNSRSEMNVSTLELGDSALYLCASSFGQGASGANVLTFGAGSRLTVL.

The chain combines TRBV19 with TRBJ2-1; 10 nucleotides align to TRBD2. The V and J ends lost 8 bases and 6 bases, in that order; junction bases with no gene match: 7. This CDR3 comprises 14 residues. Germline loops: CDR1 LNHDA, CDR2 SQIVND (reference sequence). CDR3 coding DNA: TGTGCCAGTCGGCTAGCGGGAGTTATCAATGAGCAGTTCTTC. It is translated as CASRLAGVINEQFF.

The rearrangement links TRBV28 to TRBJ1-2; weak D call: TRBD1 (5 bases). Germline V gene lookup returns CDR1 MDHEN and CDR2 SYDVKM. The CDR3 extends over 13 amino acids. With 1 base removed from V and 5 bases from J, the gap between germline ends came to 8 bases. CDR3 DNA sequence: TGTGCCAGCAGTTTATCGGGGCCTTATGGCTACACCTTC. Protein sequence: CASSLSGPYGYTF.

V and J are TRBV6-5 and TRBJ2-7; 8 bases line up with TRBD1. The CDR3 sequence is 14 residues long. Germline V gives CDR1 MNHEY, CDR2 SVGAGI. Germline trimming cut 6 bases from V and 1 base from J; bases unmatched to any gene: 5. The CDR3 loop reads CASRSTGGSYEQYF. The CDR3 DNA is TGTGCCAGCAGAAGCACAGGGGGGTCCTACGAGCAGTACTTC.

The chain links TRBV18 to TRBJ2-6; D is possibly TRBD1 or TRBD2 (7 bases each). Germline V gene data show CDR1 as KGHSH and CDR2 as LQKENI. This CDR3 region has 16 residues. The V end lost 3 bases, the J end lost 4 bases, and 13 bases lay between the germline ends. CDR3 in DNA: TGTGCCAGCTCACCCCAGGGGGGGATCGGGGCCAACGTCCTGACTTTC. Protein product: CASSPQGGIGANVLTF.

The chain carries TRBV5-1 and TRBJ2-5, with D possibly matching TRBD2 (6 bases). From germline, CDR1 is SGHRS and CDR2 YFSETQ. CDR3 length equals 15 residues. V gave up 0 bases and J gave up 4 bases, with 13 bases separating them. CDR3 sequence (DNA): TGCGCCAGCAGCTTGGTTGCTAGCGATAGAGAGACCCAGTACTTC. Amino acids: CASSLVASDRETQYF.

CDR3 sequence: CASSPPEETQYF. The CDR3 bases are TGTGCCAGCTCACCACCAGAAGAGACCCAGTACTTC. V is TRBV18 and J is TRBJ2-5; no clear D gene. Germline V gene lookup returns CDR1 KGHSH and CDR2 LQKENI. V was pared by 0 bases and J by 3 bases, with 2 bases between. CDR3 size: 12 residues.